These 14 T cell receptor beta chains originate from one sample sequenced in a study of blood T cell repertoires in COVID-19. Sequencing used immunoSEQ multiplex PCR; TCRdb keeps in-frame clones, though not all of them. The sample consists of approximately 270,000 clones, around 88% of them appearing once. The specimen was peripheral blood. These receptors all stem from a man aged 30 to 39 with acute or convalescent COVID-19.

The genes are TRBV6-5 and TRBJ1-1; 9 bases agree with TRBD1. The V gene's germline CDR1 is MNHEY and CDR2 SVGAGI. The CDR3 totals 13 residues. V dropped 8 bases and J dropped 7; count of bases not matched to a gene: 8. The DNA for the CDR3 is TGTGCCAGCCTGACAGGGGGATATGGTGAAGCTTTCTTT. Its translation: CASLTGGYGEAFF.

Here the CDR3 reads CASSLEGQRGGGQTQYF. CDR3 DNA: TGTGCCAGCAGCTTAGAAGGCCAGCGGGGGGGCGGGCAGACCCAGTACTTC. The chain recombines TRBV11-2 with TRBJ2-5; TRBD2 agrees at 10 bases. The trim removed 0 bases at V and 6 bases at J, leaving 10 bases unmatched. The germline V gene encodes CDR1 SGHAT and CDR2 FQNNGV. The CDR3 spans 17 residues. Using reference TRBV11-2 and TRBJ2-5 for the parts outside the CDR3, the full variable domain is EAGVAQSPRYKIIEKRQSVAFWCNPISGHATLYWYQQILGQGPKLLIQFQNNGVVDDSQLPKDRFSAERLKGVDSTLKIQPAKLEDSAVYLCASSLEGQRGGGQTQYFGPGTRLLVL.

The V gene is TRBV2, the J gene TRBJ2-7; 7 bases line up with TRBD1. Trimming took 7 bases from V and 2 from J; bases not matched to a gene: 5. The CDR3 is made up of 13 amino acids. Germline CDR1 and CDR2: SNHLY and FYNNEI. The CDR3 region has the DNA TGTGCCAGCAAGGGACAGCCAACCTACGAGCAGTACTTC. Its translation: CASKGQPTYEQYF.

V is TRBV11-2 and J is TRBJ2-7; D may be TRBD1 (6 bases). In germline, CDR1 is SGHAT, CDR2 FQNNGV. The CDR3 has 15 amino acids. The V gene lost 1 base and the J gene lost 5 bases, with 15 bases spanning the gap. The CDR3 spells CASSLGSGVFDEQYF. In nucleotides, the CDR3 is TGTGCCAGCAGCTTAGGTTCAGGGGTTTTCGACGAGCAGTACTTC.

This chain links TRBV9 with TRBJ1-4, with TRBD1 matching 7 bases. V was clipped by 2 bases and J by 0 bases; unmatched bases: 1. Germline V gene data show CDR1 as SGDLS and CDR2 as YYNGEE. The CDR3 consists of 15 residues. CDR3 region: CASSVQGATNEKLFF. CDR3 sequence (DNA): TGTGCCAGCAGCGTTCAGGGGGCAACTAATGAAAAACTGTTTTTT.

The chain has TRBV6-5 and TRBJ1-4; tentative D call: TRBD1 (5 bases). The CDR3 loop spans 15 amino acids. The germline gives CDR1 MNHEY, CDR2 SVGAGI. V lost 10 bases to trimming and J lost 1 base, with 16 bases between them. CDR3 nucleotide sequence: TGTGCCACCGGCCGGGGGTCGCTAACTAATGAAAAACTGTTTTTT. As protein: CATGRGSLTNEKLFF.

This chain connects TRBV27 to TRBJ1-3, with 11 nucleotides matching TRBD1. The germline V gene has CDR1 MNHEY and CDR2 SMNVEV (reference sequence). The CDR3 spans 14 residues. CDR3 bases: TGTGCATCCGGGACAGGGGGTCCAGGAAACACCATATATTTT. Residues: CASGTGGPGNTIYF.

The genes are TRBV5-4 and TRBJ2-5; tentatively, D is TRBD2 (5 bases). The V end lost 4 bases, the J end lost 1 base, and 17 bases lay between the germline ends. Germline CDR1 SGHNT, CDR2 YYREEE (reference sequence). This CDR3 is 16 amino acids long. CDR3 sequence: CASSKGVTSLQETQYF. CDR3 in DNA: TGTGCCAGCAGCAAGGGAGTGACTTCCCTCCAAGAGACCCAGTACTTC.

This chain joins TRBV7-9 and TRBJ1-1; D ambiguous. V was shortened by 5 bases and J by 3 bases, with 7 bases between the two germline ends. This CDR3 has 12 residues. Looked up from germline, CDR1 is SEHNR and CDR2 is FQNEAQ (reference sequence). CDR3 coding DNA: TGTGCCAGCAGCCGGGGATACACTGAAGCTTTCTTT. Its protein product is CASSRGYTEAFF. Based on the CDR3 plus reference TRBV7-9 and TRBJ1-1, the full variable domain is DTGVSQNPRHKITKRGQNVTFRCDPISEHNRLYWYRQTLGQGPEFLTYFQNEAQLEKSRLLSDRFSAERPKGSFSTLEIQRTEQGDSAMYLCASSRGYTEAFFGQGTRLTVV.

The V gene is TRBV28, the J gene TRBJ2-3, with 11 bases lining up with TRBD1. Germline assignment: CDR1 MDHEN and CDR2 SYDVKM. This CDR3 spans 14 amino acids. V trimming: 2 bases; J trimming: 6 bases; junction bases outside the gene matches: 1. Written as DNA, the CDR3 is TGTGCCAGCAGTTTAGGGGACAGGGGGGATACGCAGTATTTT. Protein: CASSLGDRGDTQYF.

This clone was picked up one time. V is TRBV10-2 and J is TRBJ2-3; D is possibly TRBD1 (6 bases). Trimming stripped 6 bases from V and 3 bases from J, with 16 bases between. This CDR3 region has 15 residues. Germline CDR1 and CDR2: WSHSY and SAAADI. The CDR3 nucleotides are TGCGCCAGCAGGGTAGCAGGGGCGGAAACAGATACGCAGTATTTT. This sequence encodes CASRVAGAETDTQYF.

V and J are TRBV5-1 and TRBJ1-4, with 8 bases aligning to TRBD1. The CDR3 has 14 residues. The V segment lost 4 bases and the J segment 7 bases; nucleotides outside the gene matches: 6. Germline CDR1 SGHRS, CDR2 YFSETQ. The CDR3 sequence: CASSLSGQGEKLFF. CDR3 DNA: TGCGCCAGCAGCCTATCTGGACAGGGTGAAAAACTGTTTTTT.

V gene TRBV28 combines with J gene TRBJ1-4, with D possibly TRBD1 on 5 matching bases. In germline, CDR1 is MDHEN, CDR2 SYDVKM. Trimming removed 2 bases at V and 4 bases at J, with 8 bases between. The CDR3 has 14 residues. The CDR3 is CASSLGGLNEKLFF. CDR3 coding DNA: TGTGCCAGCAGTTTAGGGGGACTTAATGAAAAACTGTTTTTT.

This clone appeared once. The CDR3 bases are TGTGCCAGCACCAGGGGGCTGAATCAGCCCCAGCATTTT. It is translated as CASTRGLNQPQHF. The V gene is TRBV2, the J gene TRBJ1-5, with TRBD1 matching 8 bases. CDR3 length: 13 amino acids. CDR1 is SNHLY, CDR2 FYNNEI, per germline. V gave up 7 bases and J gave up 4 bases; unmatched junction bases: 3.